The source of this T cell receptor (beta chain) is a study of T-cell memory formation after mild COVID-19. With respect to this clonotype: Its antigen is currently unknown.

Study findings and constraints: Prior to infection, memory already included some responding clones, suggesting cross-reactive memory joined.

TCRdb re-called the 5' RACE reads with MiXCR, one entry per CDR3 protein. The top ten clones hold around 20% of a sample with 300,000 to 400,000 distinct CDR3 sequences, roughly 15% of them seen once. This CDR3 has 14 residues. V lost 4 bases, J lost 3 bases, and 14 bases lay in between. Germline CDR1 and CDR2: SGHKS and YYEKEE (reference sequence). This TCR derives from a man between 18 and 35 years old who had mild COVID-19 (a few samples of this study predate the infection). Cell type and time point are not known. The V and J genes are TRBV5-5 and TRBJ2-7; tentatively, D is TRBD1 or TRBD2 (5 bases each). The source material was PBMCs or a T cell subset sorted from them (not recorded which). For the CDR3, the DNA is TGTGCCAGCAGCAACCCGGGACGCGACTACGAGCAGTACGTC. Translating it yields CASSNPGRDYEQYV.